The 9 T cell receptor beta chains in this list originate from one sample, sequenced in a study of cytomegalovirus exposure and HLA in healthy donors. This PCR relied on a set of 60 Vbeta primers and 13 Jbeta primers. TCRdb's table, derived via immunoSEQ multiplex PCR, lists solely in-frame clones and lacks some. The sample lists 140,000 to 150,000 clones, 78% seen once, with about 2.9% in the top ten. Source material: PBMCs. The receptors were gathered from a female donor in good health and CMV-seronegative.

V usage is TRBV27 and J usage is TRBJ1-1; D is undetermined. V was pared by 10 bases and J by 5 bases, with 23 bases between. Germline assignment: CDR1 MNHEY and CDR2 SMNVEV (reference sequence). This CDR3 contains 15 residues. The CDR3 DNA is TGTGCCACTAAGGGAACGGGAGGATTGGTGACTGAAGCTTTCTTT. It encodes CATKGTGGLVTEAFF.

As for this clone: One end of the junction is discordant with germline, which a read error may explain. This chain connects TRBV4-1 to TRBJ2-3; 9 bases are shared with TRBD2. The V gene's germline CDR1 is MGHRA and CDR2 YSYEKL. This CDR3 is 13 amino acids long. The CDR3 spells CASSDNDSGGQRF. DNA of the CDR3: TGCGCCAGCAGCGACAACGACAGCGGGGGGCAACGTTTT.

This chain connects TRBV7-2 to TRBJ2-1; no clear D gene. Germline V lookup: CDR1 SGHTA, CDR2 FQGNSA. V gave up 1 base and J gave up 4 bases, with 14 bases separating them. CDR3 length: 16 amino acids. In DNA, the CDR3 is TGTGCCAGCAGCTTAGTCGGCGGTGGTAGATACAATGAGCAGTTCTTC. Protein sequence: CASSLVGGGRYNEQFF.

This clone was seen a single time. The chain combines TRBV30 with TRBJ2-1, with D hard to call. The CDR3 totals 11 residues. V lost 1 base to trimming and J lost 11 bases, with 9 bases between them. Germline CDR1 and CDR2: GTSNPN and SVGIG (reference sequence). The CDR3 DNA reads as TGTGCCTGGAGTGGGTCGCAGAAGCAGTTCTTC. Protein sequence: CAWSGSQKQFF. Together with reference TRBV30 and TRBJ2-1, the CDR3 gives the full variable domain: SQTIHQWPATLVQPVGSPLSLECTVEGTSNPNLYWYRQAAGRGLQLLFYSVGIGQISSEVPQNLSASRPQDRQFILSSKKLLLSDSGFYLCAWSGSQKQFFGPGTRLTVL.

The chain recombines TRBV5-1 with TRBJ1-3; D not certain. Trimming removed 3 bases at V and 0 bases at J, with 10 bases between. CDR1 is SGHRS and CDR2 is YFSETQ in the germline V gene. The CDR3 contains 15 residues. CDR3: CASSSNTISGNTIYF. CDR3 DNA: TGCGCCAGCAGCTCCAACACTATCTCTGGAAACACCATATATTTT.

The CDR3 region is CAISDLIRGQGSGELFF. CDR3 sequence (DNA): TGTGCCATCAGTGATTTAATTAGGGGACAGGGGTCCGGGGAGCTGTTTTTT. This chain uses TRBV10-3 with TRBJ2-2; 10 positions agree with TRBD1. The CDR3 covers 17 residues. V was clipped by 3 bases and J by 6 bases; unmatched bases: 10. In germline, CDR1 is ENHRY, CDR2 SYGVKD.

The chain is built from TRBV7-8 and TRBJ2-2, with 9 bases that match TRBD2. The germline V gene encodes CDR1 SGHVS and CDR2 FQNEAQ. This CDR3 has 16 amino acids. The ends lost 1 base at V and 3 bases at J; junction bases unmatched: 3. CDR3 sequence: CASSLGGGAYTGELFF. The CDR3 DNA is TGTGCCAGCAGCTTAGGCGGGGGGGCCTACACCGGGGAGCTGTTTTTT.

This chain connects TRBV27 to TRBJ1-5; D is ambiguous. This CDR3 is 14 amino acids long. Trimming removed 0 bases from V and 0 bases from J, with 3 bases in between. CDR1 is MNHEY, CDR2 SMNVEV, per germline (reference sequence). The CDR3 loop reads CASSLSYSNQPQHF. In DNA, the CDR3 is TGTGCCAGCAGTTTATCCTATAGCAATCAGCCCCAGCATTTT.

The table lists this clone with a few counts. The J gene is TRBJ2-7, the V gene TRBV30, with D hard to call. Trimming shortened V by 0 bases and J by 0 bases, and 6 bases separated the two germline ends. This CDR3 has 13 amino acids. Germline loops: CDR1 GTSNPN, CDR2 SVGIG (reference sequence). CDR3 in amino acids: CAWSVGISYEQYF. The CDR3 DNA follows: TGTGCCTGGAGTGTTGGCATCTCCTACGAGCAGTACTTC.